In this sample, the clone carrying this TCR beta chain turned up many times. This entry is derived from a study of breast tumors, draining lymph nodes, adjacent tissues. The CDR3 covers 11 residues. Trimming stripped 8 bases from V and 4 bases from J, with 9 bases between. TCRdb ran MiXCR on the multiplex PCR reads and lists one entry per CDR3 protein. The data show some 140,000 distinct CDR3 sequences, around 20% seen once. The lymph nodes were axillary draining lymph nodes from breast cancer patients. V gene TRBV12-3 or TRBV12-4 combines with J gene TRBJ2-7; unclear D gene. This receptor was identified in a female donor with breast cancer. Some clones in this sample may be carry-over from other donors' samples. Sequencing was performed on axillary lymph node tissue. The CDR3 DNA reads TGTGCCAGCGGCTTCCTATACGAGCAGTACTTC. It specifies CASGFLYEQYF.